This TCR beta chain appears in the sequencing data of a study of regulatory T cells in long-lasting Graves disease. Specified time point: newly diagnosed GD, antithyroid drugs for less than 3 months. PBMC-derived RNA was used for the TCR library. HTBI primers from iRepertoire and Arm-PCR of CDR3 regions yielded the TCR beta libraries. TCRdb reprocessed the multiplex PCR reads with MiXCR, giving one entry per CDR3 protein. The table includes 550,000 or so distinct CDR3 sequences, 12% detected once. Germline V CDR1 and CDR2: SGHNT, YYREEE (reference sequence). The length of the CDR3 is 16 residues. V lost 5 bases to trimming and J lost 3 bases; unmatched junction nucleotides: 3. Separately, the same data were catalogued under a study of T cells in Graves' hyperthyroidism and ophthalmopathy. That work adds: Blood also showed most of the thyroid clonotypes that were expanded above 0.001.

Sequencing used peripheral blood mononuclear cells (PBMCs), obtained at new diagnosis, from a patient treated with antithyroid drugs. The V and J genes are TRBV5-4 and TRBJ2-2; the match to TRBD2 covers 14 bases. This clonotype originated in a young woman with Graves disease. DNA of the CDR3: TGTGCCAGCAGTTCGGGACTAGCGGGGGACACCGGGGAGCTGTTTTTT. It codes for CASSSGLAGDTGELFF.